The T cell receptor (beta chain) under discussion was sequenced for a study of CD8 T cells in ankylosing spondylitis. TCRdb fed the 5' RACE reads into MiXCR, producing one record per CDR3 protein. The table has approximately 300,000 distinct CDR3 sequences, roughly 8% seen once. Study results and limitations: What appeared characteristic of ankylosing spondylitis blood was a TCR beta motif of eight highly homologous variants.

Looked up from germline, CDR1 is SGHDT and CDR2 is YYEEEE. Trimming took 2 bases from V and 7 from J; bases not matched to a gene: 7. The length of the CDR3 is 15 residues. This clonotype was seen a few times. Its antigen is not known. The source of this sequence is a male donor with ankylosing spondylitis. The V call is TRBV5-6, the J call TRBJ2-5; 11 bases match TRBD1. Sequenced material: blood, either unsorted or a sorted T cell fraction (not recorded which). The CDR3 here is CASSFGTGGDGTQYF. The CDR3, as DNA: TGTGCCAGCAGCTTCGGGACAGGGGGTGATGGGACCCAGTACTTC.